The 2 T cell receptor beta chains below all came from one sample that was sequenced in a study of spatial heterogeneity in lung cancer. Time point denoted: blood at routine non-recurrence follow-up after resection. Sequencing covered unsorted whole RNA taken from tumor, nontumor lung or frozen PBMC. Each CDR3 protein gets one entry after TCRdb re-called the 5' RACE reads with MiXCR. The sample lists around 120,000 distinct CDR3 sequences; less than 15% were seen once. The sequences come from PBMCs, collected at follow-up. The receptor set was obtained from a male donor with early-stage non-small cell lung cancer.

This clonotype was counted many times. This chain connects TRBV7-3 to TRBJ2-1; D could derive from TRBD1 or TRBD2 (6 bases each). Germline V gene lookup returns CDR1 SGHTA and CDR2 FQGTGA. The germline V and J ends were trimmed by 6 bases and 9 bases, with 18 bases remaining between them. The CDR3 has 14 amino acids. In nucleotides, the CDR3 is TGTGCCAGCAGTCCGGGGGCTAGGCAGGGTGAGCAGTTCTTC. It specifies CASSPGARQGEQFF.

The chain recombines TRBV20-1 with TRBJ1-1, with D perhaps matching TRBD1 (5 bases). Trimming took off 0 bases at V and 4 bases at J, with 12 bases between the two ends. The CDR3 contains 14 residues. From germline, CDR1 is DFQATT and CDR2 SNEGSKA (reference sequence). CDR3 region: CSARESAGPTEAFF. In DNA, the CDR3 is TGCAGTGCTAGAGAAAGTGCGGGGCCCACTGAAGCTTTCTTT.